The next 22 T cell receptor beta chains were all read from a single sample in a study of OX40 agonist ivuxolimab in advanced cancers. The assay was immunoSEQ multiplex PCR, and TCRdb's table has in-frame clones only and misses some. The sample includes just under 85,000 clones, 83% seen only once; the top ten take approximately 0.79%. The specimen was CD4+ or CD8+ T cells sorted from blood, collected in a trial of the OX40 agonist ivuxolimab. The receptors stem from an adult with an advanced solid tumor such as melanoma, head and neck, liver or kidney cancer.

The rearrangement uses TRBV19 and TRBJ1-1, with D maybe TRBD1 (5 bases). CDR1 is LNHDA and CDR2 is SQIVND in the germline V gene (reference sequence). This CDR3 region has 11 residues. V was shortened by 7 bases and J by 7 bases, with 10 bases between the two germline ends. CDR3 residues: CASTLTDEAFF. The CDR3 DNA reads as TGTGCCAGTACCCTGACAGATGAAGCTTTCTTT.

The chain has TRBV30 and TRBJ1-5, with TRBD1 matching over 7 bases. CDR1 GTSNPN and CDR2 SVGIG come from the germline V gene (reference sequence). The CDR3 extends over 15 amino acids. Unmatched junction bases numbered 15, after V lost 4 bases and J lost 9 bases. The CDR3 coding sequence is TGTGCCTGGAATAGGGGGCAGGGGGATGTTGTGCCCCAGCATTTT. Translated, it gives CAWNRGQGDVVPQHF. The variable domain in full, with the rest retrieved from reference TRBV30 and TRBJ1-5, is SQTIHQWPATLVQPVGSPLSLECTVEGTSNPNLYWYRQAAGRGLQLLFYSVGIGQISSEVPQNLSASRPQDRQFILSSKKLLLSDSGFYLCAWNRGQGDVVPQHFGDGTRLSIL.

This clone has only a few counts. The chain uses TRBV10-2 and TRBJ1-2; 7 bases align to TRBD1. The CDR3 loop spans 14 amino acids. V lost 8 bases and J lost 3; bases outside the gene matches: 9. Germline-derived CDR1 and CDR2 are WSHSY and SAAADI. This CDR3 reads CASCCGQDHYGYTF. For the CDR3, the DNA is TGCGCCAGCTGCTGCGGACAGGACCACTATGGCTACACCTTC.

The rearrangement uses TRBV10-2 and TRBJ1-1; 7 bases align to TRBD1. V dropped 7 bases and J dropped 1; count of bases not matched to a gene: 9. CDR1 is WSHSY and CDR2 is SAAADI in the germline V gene. The CDR3 runs to 15 residues. Here the CDR3 reads CASMAGGYGNTEAFF. The CDR3 region has the DNA TGCGCCAGCATGGCAGGGGGGTATGGGAACACTGAAGCTTTCTTT.

The gene calls are TRBV19 and TRBJ1-1; 9 positions agree with TRBD1. The V and J ends lost 6 bases and 1 base, in that order; junction bases with no gene match: 6. Germline V CDR1 and CDR2: LNHDA, SQIVND (reference sequence). CDR3 length: 15 residues. The CDR3 here is CASRPQGAQNTEAFF. Written as DNA, the CDR3 is TGTGCCAGTAGGCCACAGGGGGCCCAGAACACTGAAGCTTTCTTT.

A note on this clone: In the same sample, other DNA sequences code for this CDR3. V and J are TRBV6-5 and TRBJ2-7; D possibly corresponds to TRBD1 (5 bases). CDR3 length equals 12 residues. V shed 2 bases and J shed 3 bases, with 5 bases lying between them. Germline V gives CDR1 MNHEY, CDR2 SVGAGI. In DNA form, the CDR3 reads TGTGCCAGCAGTTACCAGGGCTACGAGCAGTACTTC. Translating gives CASSYQGYEQYF.

The chain recombines TRBV5-6 with TRBJ2-3; either TRBD1 or TRBD2 may fit D (5 bases each). This CDR3 is 17 amino acids long. Trimming removed 0 bases from V and 5 bases from J, with 19 bases in between. Germline V gene data show CDR1 as SGHDT and CDR2 as YYEEEE. Written as DNA, the CDR3 is TGTGCCAGCAGCTTGGCCGCCGGGGACCTGGGAAAAGATACGCAGTATTTT. This gives the protein CASSLAAGDLGKDTQYF.

This chain uses TRBV6-1 with TRBJ2-1, with 9 bases that match TRBD1. J gave up 4 bases and V 4 bases, and 2 bases lay outside the gene matches. The CDR3 is 14 amino acids. Germline CDR1 is MNHNS and CDR2 is SASEGT. The CDR3 nucleotides are TGTGCCAGCAGTGGACAGGGGGGATACAATGAGCAGTTCTTC. It specifies CASSGQGGYNEQFF.

This clone occurred a few times. The V call is TRBV2, the J call TRBJ1-1; D is unclear. CDR1 and CDR2 from the germline V gene are SNHLY and FYNNEI. V lost 5 bases and J lost 4, with 14 bases in between. The CDR3 consists of 14 residues. The CDR3 region has the DNA TGTGCCAGCAGTCCCAGGACCGGATCCACTGAAGCTTTCTTT. It codes for CASSPRTGSTEAFF.

The rearrangement uses TRBV18 and TRBJ2-5; 11 nucleotides match TRBD2. The CDR3 runs to 15 residues. Germline V gene lookup returns CDR1 KGHSH and CDR2 LQKENI. J gave up 4 bases and V 3 bases, and 4 bases lay outside the gene matches. The CDR3 loop is CASSPTSGTIETQYF. As DNA, the CDR3 is TGTGCCAGCTCACCGACTAGCGGGACAATAGAGACCCAGTACTTC.

The chain carries TRBV4-3 and TRBJ1-4; the match to TRBD1 covers 8 bases. The CDR3 totals 15 residues. Germline assignment: CDR1 LGHNA and CDR2 YSLEER. After removal of 4 bases from V and 4 bases from J, the junction contained 5 bases not matched to a gene. For the CDR3, the DNA is TGCGCCAGCAGCCCCCGGGACAGGCTTAATGAAAAACTGTTTTTT. Residues: CASSPRDRLNEKLFF.

The chain joins TRBV9 to TRBJ1-4, with D tentatively TRBD1 (6 bases). V was shortened by 1 base and J by 4 bases, with 11 bases between the two germline ends. This CDR3 has 15 amino acids. Per germline, CDR1 SGDLS and CDR2 YYNGEE. The CDR3 DNA sequence: TGTGCCAGCAGCGTATTTTCAGGGGTTAATGAAAAACTGTTTTTT. This encodes CASSVFSGVNEKLFF. Combining the CDR3 with reference TRBV9 and TRBJ1-4 gives the whole variable domain DSGVTQTPKHLITATGQRVTLRCSPRSGDLSVYWYQQSLDQGLQFLIQYYNGEERAKGNILERFSAQQFPDLHSELNLSSLELGDSALYFCASSVFSGVNEKLFFGSGTQLSVL.

The chain combines TRBV30 with TRBJ1-1, with D possibly matching TRBD1 (6 bases). The V and J ends lost 2 bases and 11 bases respectively, with 21 bases between them. The germline V gene encodes CDR1 GTSNPN and CDR2 SVGIG (reference sequence). This CDR3 contains 14 residues. This chain's CDR3 is CAWSRGGDKPWAFF. CDR3 in DNA: TGTGCCTGGAGTAGGGGGGGGGACAAGCCCTGGGCTTTCTTT. Using reference TRBV30 and TRBJ1-1 for the parts outside the CDR3, the full variable domain is SQTIHQWPATLVQPVGSPLSLECTVEGTSNPNLYWYRQAAGRGLQLLFYSVGIGQISSEVPQNLSASRPQDRQFILSSKKLLLSDSGFYLCAWSRGGDKPWAFFGQGTRLTVV.

J is TRBJ1-2 and V is TRBV2; no clear D gene. This CDR3 is built from 13 residues. The V end lost 1 base, the J end lost 4 bases, and 7 bases lay between the germline ends. CDR1 SNHLY and CDR2 FYNNEI come from the germline V gene. The CDR3 nucleotides read TGTGCCAGCAGTGAAGATCAGTTCTATGGCTACACCTTC. It codes for CASSEDQFYGYTF.

The sample holds a few counts of this clone. The rearrangement joins TRBV7-2 to TRBJ1-2; TRBD1 might be the D (6 bases). Trimming stripped 3 bases from V and 8 bases from J, with 16 bases between. This CDR3 is 14 amino acids long. Per germline, CDR1 SGHTA and CDR2 FQGNSA. The chain's CDR3 is CASSFPSGAGGYTF. Written as DNA, the CDR3 is TGTGCCAGCAGCTTCCCTTCGGGGGCGGGGGGCTACACCTTC.

The CDR3 loop reads CASSFDRRAITF. In DNA, the CDR3 is TGTGCCAGCAGCTTTGATAGAAGGGCTATCACCTTC. The chain joins TRBV7-9 to TRBJ1-2, with no clear D. V was shortened by 3 bases and J by 13 bases, with 15 bases between the two germline ends. This CDR3 spans 12 amino acids. Germline V gene lookup returns CDR1 SEHNR and CDR2 FQNEAQ (reference sequence).

The chain has TRBV6-5 and TRBJ2-5; the D gene is possibly TRBD1 (6 bases). Germline loops: CDR1 MNHEY, CDR2 SVGAGI. The V gene lost 5 bases and the J gene lost 5 bases, with 12 bases spanning the gap. This CDR3 comprises 13 residues. This CDR3 is CASSRERGETQYF. As DNA, the CDR3 is TGTGCCAGCAGTAGGGAGAGGGGGGAGACCCAGTACTTC.

This clone was detected a few times. Additional DNA sequences in this sample encode the identical CDR3. This rearrangement joins TRBV5-1 to TRBJ1-1, with D tentatively TRBD1 (5 bases). The CDR3 has 12 residues. V lost 5 bases, J lost 3 bases, and 8 bases lay in between. Germline values: CDR1 SGHRS, CDR2 YFSETQ. CDR3 DNA: TGCGCCAGCAGTACGGGGGACACTGAAGCTTTCTTT. The encoded protein is CASSTGDTEAFF.

About this clone itself: The germline gene is not matched at one end of the junction; a read error may be the cause. This chain joins TRBV7-7 and TRBJ2-5, with 11 bases fitting TRBD1. In germline, CDR1 is SSHAT, CDR2 FNYEAQ (reference sequence). The CDR3 is 15 amino acids. The CDR3 is CASSLGTGGQETQYF. The CDR3 nucleotides read TGTGCTAGCAGCTTAGGGACAGGGGGCCAAGAGACCCAGTACTTC.

This chain links TRBV7-2 with TRBJ2-3; unclear D gene. V was cut by 6 bases and J by 2 bases, with 12 bases left in between. The CDR3 extends over 14 amino acids. Per germline, CDR1 SGHTA and CDR2 FQGNSA. CDR3 in amino acids: CASRPTEDTDTQYF. Written as DNA, the CDR3 is TGTGCCAGCAGACCCACTGAGGACACAGATACGCAGTATTTT. Filled out from reference TRBV7-2 and TRBJ2-3, the complete variable domain reads GAGVSQSPSNKVTEKGKDVELRCDPISGHTALYWYRQSLGQGLEFLIYFQGNSAPDKSGLPSDRFSAERTGGSVSTLTIQRTQQEDSAVYLCASRPTEDTDTQYFGPGTRLTVL.

V usage is TRBV5-6 and J usage is TRBJ1-4; a weak D match, TRBD1 (5 bases). CDR1 and CDR2 (germline): SGHDT, YYEEEE. Trimming left V 4 bases short and J 7 bases short, with 17 bases between. The CDR3 spans 15 residues. The CDR3 DNA sequence: TGTGCCAGCAGCCCCCCCGGGGCCGAGGGTGAAAAACTGTTTTTT. This codes for CASSPPGAEGEKLFF.

CDR3 sequence: CSVGGETQYF. DNA of the CDR3: TGCAGTGTGGGGGGGGAGACCCAGTACTTC. The chain joins TRBV20-1 to TRBJ2-5; the match to TRBD2 covers 7 bases. Trimming removed 7 bases from V and 5 bases from J; junction bases left unmatched: 1. Germline CDR1 reads DFQATT; CDR2 reads SNEGSKA (reference sequence). The CDR3 length is 10 residues.